Shown below are 29 T cell receptor beta chains from a single sample sequenced in a study of T-cell reconstitution after alpha-beta-depleted transplantation in children. Preparation of the TCRbeta library involved a method that used unique molecular identifiers. Each CDR3 protein gets one entry after TCRdb re-called the PCR reads with MiXCR. The sample records about 610,000 distinct CDR3 sequences, 25% to 30% being singletons. Sequences were derived from PBMCs, sampled before TCRalphabeta/CD19-depleted stem cell transplant. The origin of the receptors is a boy less than two years old with Wiskott-Aldrich syndrome, due to receive a stem cell transplant.

Only a few counts were recorded for this clonotype. The V and J genes are TRBV4-2 and TRBJ2-7, with TRBD2 matching 10 bases. CDR1 and CDR2 from the germline V gene are LGHNA and YNFKEQ. This CDR3 region has 16 residues. With V trimmed by 4 bases and J by 3 bases, 9 bases remained unmatched. The CDR3 DNA follows: TGTGCCAGCAGCCGGACTAGCGGAGACAAGGGCTACGAGCAGTACTTC. This translates into CASSRTSGDKGYEQYF.

This clonotype was detected a few times. The chain employs TRBV13 and TRBJ2-7, with D possibly matching TRBD2 (6 bases). This CDR3 region has 13 residues. V gave up 5 bases and J gave up 8 bases, with 16 bases separating them. CDR1 PRHDT and CDR2 FYEKMQ come from the germline V gene (reference sequence). CDR3 sequence (DNA): TGTGCCAGCAGCCTCAGACTAGTCGCCCAGCAGTACTTC. Translating it yields CASSLRLVAQQYF.

J is TRBJ2-7 and V is TRBV6-6; D call uncertain. V dropped 0 bases and J dropped 7 bases, with 10 bases sitting between them. Germline V CDR1 and CDR2: MNHNY, SVGAGI (reference sequence). The CDR3 has 13 residues. The CDR3 spells CASSYSMGWEQYF. The CDR3 nucleotides are TGTGCCAGCAGTTACTCGATGGGGTGGGAGCAGTACTTC.

This clonotype was picked up a small number of times. The V gene is TRBV20-1, the J gene TRBJ2-7, with TRBD2 matching over 7 bases. Germline V gene sequence: CDR1 DFQATT, CDR2 SNEGSKA (reference sequence). After removal of 1 base from V and 1 base from J, the junction contained 10 bases not matched to a gene. The CDR3 contains 16 residues. CDR3 amino acids: CSARASRLAESYEQYF. The CDR3 bases are TGCAGTGCTAGAGCATCTAGGCTAGCGGAGTCCTACGAGCAGTACTTC.

V usage is TRBV20-1 and J usage is TRBJ2-3; D is uncertain. The germline V gene has CDR1 DFQATT and CDR2 SNEGSKA (reference sequence). This CDR3 has 14 residues. V was cut by 1 base and J by 1 base, with 9 bases left in between. The CDR3 sequence: CSARAQAGTDTQYF. CDR3 in DNA: TGCAGTGCTAGAGCCCAGGCGGGCACAGATACGCAGTATTTT.

The chain joins TRBV12-3 or TRBV12-4 to TRBJ2-5; 12 nucleotides agree with TRBD2. J gave up 1 base and V 6 bases, and 6 bases lay outside the gene matches. The CDR3 extends over 16 amino acids. The CDR3 region has the DNA TGTGCCAGCAGCCTGACTAGCGGGAGCCTCCAAGAGACCCAGTACTTC. Protein: CASSLTSGSLQETQYF.

In its sample, this clonotype was seen a few times. The V gene is TRBV29-1, the J gene TRBJ2-1, with TRBD2 identical over 9 bases. The CDR3 is 15 residues long. Germline CDR1 and CDR2: SQVTM and ANQGSEA. J lost 0 bases, V lost 6 bases, and 6 bases had no gene match. The CDR3 spells CSVMSGRSSYNEQFF. CDR3 DNA: TGCAGCGTGATGAGCGGGAGGAGCTCCTACAATGAGCAGTTCTTC.

V is TRBV5-6 and J is TRBJ1-2; the D gene is possibly TRBD1 (5 bases). This CDR3 has 15 residues. In germline, CDR1 is SGHDT, CDR2 YYEEEE. The germline V and J ends were trimmed by 2 bases and 3 bases, with 14 bases remaining between them. For the CDR3, the DNA is TGTGCCAGCAGCTTCTCTGGGCAGGGAGACTATGGCTACACCTTC. It specifies CASSFSGQGDYGYTF.

The chain combines TRBV5-1 with TRBJ2-7, with 9 bases aligning to TRBD1. The CDR3 is 16 residues long. Trimming at V came to 1 base and at J to 0 bases, leaving 5 bases not matched to a gene. The germline V gene has CDR1 SGHRS and CDR2 YFSETQ. The CDR3 protein is CASSLKTGGDSYEQYF. CDR3 nucleotides: TGCGCCAGCAGCTTGAAGACAGGGGGGGACTCCTACGAGCAGTACTTC.

The chain has TRBV10-3 and TRBJ2-1; possible D gene TRBD2, 5 bases. The CDR3 has 16 residues. V lost 0 bases and J lost 7, with 16 bases in between. Germline V gene data show CDR1 as ENHRY and CDR2 as SYGVKD. This chain's CDR3 is CAISESAVLAGNEQFF. CDR3 coding DNA: TGTGCCATCAGTGAGTCGGCGGTTCTAGCTGGAAATGAGCAGTTCTTC.

This clonotype was counted many times. This chain connects TRBV7-9 to TRBJ2-1; D is unclear. Per germline, CDR1 SEHNR and CDR2 FQNEAQ (reference sequence). This CDR3 contains 16 residues. The V end lost 3 bases, the J end lost 0 bases, and 12 bases lay between the germline ends. CDR3 DNA: TGTGCCAGCAGCTTTCTGGCAGGCCTCTCCTACAATGAGCAGTTCTTC. This translates into CASSFLAGLSYNEQFF.

On this clonotype itself: The junction shows a germline mismatch at one end, possibly a read error. This chain links TRBV7-2 with TRBJ2-3; 11 nucleotides align to TRBD2. The CDR3 covers 16 residues. Germline lookup yields CDR1 SGHTA and CDR2 FQGNSA. Written as DNA, the CDR3 is TGTGCCAGCAGCCTAGCGGGAGGCCGTGGCACAGATACGCAGTATTTT. Its translation: CASSLAGGRGTDTQYF. The whole variable domain, remainder taken from reference TRBV7-2 and TRBJ2-3, is GAGVSQSPSNKVTEKGKDVELRCDPISGHTALYWYRQSLGQGLEFLIYFQGNSAPDKSGLPSDRFSAERTGGSVSTLTIQRTQQEDSAVYLCASSLAGGRGTDTQYFGPGTRLTVL.

This clonotype showed up just a few times. DNA for the CDR3: TGTGCCAGCAGCGTGGGACTAGCGGGAATCTACGAGCAGTACTTC. Translation gives CASSVGLAGIYEQYF. The chain is built from TRBV9 and TRBJ2-7, with 13 bases that match TRBD2. Unmatched junction bases numbered 2, after V lost 2 bases and J lost 3 bases. CDR3 length: 15 residues. Germline CDR1 and CDR2: SGDLS and YYNGEE.

This chain links TRBV7-3 with TRBJ2-1; D is unclear. Trimming stripped 5 bases from V and 8 bases from J, with 13 bases between. CDR1 SGHTA and CDR2 FQGTGA come from the germline V gene. The CDR3 consists of 13 residues. The CDR3 DNA follows: TGTGCCAGCAGCCCTCGGTGGGCCGATGAGCAGTTCTTC. This gives the protein CASSPRWADEQFF.

This clonotype was picked up a small number of times. The chain combines TRBV12-3 or TRBV12-4 with TRBJ2-3; the match to TRBD2 covers 8 bases. Trimming removed 3 bases from V and 4 bases from J; junction bases left unmatched: 3. The CDR3 runs 14 residues. CDR3 coding DNA: TGTGCCAGCAGTTTTAGCGGGATTGCAGATACGCAGTATTTT. Residues: CASSFSGIADTQYF.

This sequence joins TRBV20-1 and TRBJ1-3, with D possibly being TRBD1 (6 bases). CDR1 and CDR2 (germline): DFQATT, SNEGSKA (reference sequence). This CDR3 contains 16 residues. The V and J ends lost 0 bases and 3 bases respectively, with 15 bases between them. This chain's CDR3 is CSARDVSGAVGNTIYF. DNA of the CDR3: TGCAGTGCTAGAGATGTCTCAGGGGCAGTTGGAAACACCATATATTTT.

V gene TRBV5-1 combines with J gene TRBJ2-5, with D perhaps assigned TRBD1 or TRBD2 (5 bases each). The CDR3 length is 15 residues. Germline CDR1 is SGHRS and CDR2 is YFSETQ. V dropped 6 bases and J dropped 0 bases, with 15 bases sitting between them. The CDR3 nucleotides read TGCGCCAGCACTCGAGGATGGGGGTACCAAGAGACCCAGTACTTC. It encodes CASTRGWGYQETQYF.

The chain joins TRBV20-1 to TRBJ2-1; the match to TRBD2 covers 11 bases. V shed 6 bases, J shed 3 bases, and the junction held 10 bases outside the gene matches. Germline V gene data show CDR1 as DFQATT and CDR2 as SNEGSKA (reference sequence). This CDR3 spans 16 amino acids. In DNA form, the CDR3 reads TGCAGTGCCAGCGGACTAGCGGGTTCCTACTACAATGAGCAGTTCTTC. Protein product: CSASGLAGSYYNEQFF.

This clonotype was detected only a few times. The rearrangement uses TRBV10-3 and TRBJ2-6; 8 bases agree with TRBD1. Losses at the gene ends were 10 bases for V and 1 base for J; bases not matched to a gene: 6. Germline assignment: CDR1 ENHRY and CDR2 SYGVKD. The length of the CDR3 is 15 residues. The CDR3 sequence: CATGQGSSGANVLTF. In nucleotides, the CDR3 is TGTGCCACCGGACAGGGTTCGTCTGGGGCCAACGTCCTGACTTTC.

This clonotype was counted only a few times. The chain links TRBV25-1 to TRBJ1-3; D not resolved. V was shortened by 3 bases and J by 4 bases, with 16 bases between the two germline ends. The CDR3 covers 16 residues. Per the germline V gene, CDR1 is MGHDK and CDR2 is SYGVNS. CDR3 nucleotides: TGTGCCAGCAGTGATTCGTCCCGGTGGTACGGAAACACCATATATTTT. Translated, it gives CASSDSSRWYGNTIYF.

This rearrangement joins TRBV5-1 to TRBJ2-7; D remains ambiguous. V was trimmed by 0 bases and J by 6 bases, leaving 16 bases between them. CDR1 is SGHRS, CDR2 YFSETQ, per germline. The CDR3 contains 15 residues. CDR3 bases: TGCGCCAGCAGCTTGGTTGCGGCAGGAATGGGCGAGCAGTACTTC. The encoded protein is CASSLVAAGMGEQYF.

The chain uses TRBV11-2 and TRBJ2-3, with 10 bases aligning to TRBD2. The CDR3 consists of 20 residues. Germline V gene sequence: CDR1 SGHAT, CDR2 FQNNGV. The V segment lost 4 bases and the J segment 1 base; nucleotides outside the gene matches: 17. The CDR3 here is CASSSPRLKREGSGTDTQYF. CDR3 bases: TGTGCCAGCAGCTCCCCCAGGCTGAAGCGGGAGGGGTCTGGCACAGATACGCAGTATTTT.

This clonotype occurred a few times. This sequence joins TRBV27 and TRBJ2-2; maybe TRBD1 (6 bases). Trimming took off 5 bases at V and 5 bases at J, with 18 bases between the two ends. There are 16 residues in the CDR3. Germline-derived CDR1 and CDR2 are MNHEY and SMNVEV (reference sequence). This CDR3 reads CASSLAGTSRTGELFF. The CDR3 DNA sequence: TGTGCCAGCAGTCTTGCCGGGACATCCAGGACCGGGGAGCTGTTTTTT.

The gene calls are TRBV7-2 and TRBJ2-7; D perhaps matches TRBD1 (5 bases). Germline V gives CDR1 SGHTA, CDR2 FQGNSA. Trimming left V 5 bases short and J 0 bases short, with 11 bases between. The CDR3 spans 14 residues. DNA for the CDR3: TGTGCCAGCAGCCGACAGCGAAGCTCCTACGAGCAGTACTTC. It specifies CASSRQRSSYEQYF.

The rearrangement joins TRBV18 to TRBJ2-1, with D unclear. The V gene's germline CDR1 is KGHSH and CDR2 LQKENI. The CDR3 loop spans 14 amino acids. The V gene lost 4 bases and the J gene lost 5 bases, with 12 bases spanning the gap. The CDR3 reads CASSRQGEDNEQFF. CDR3 coding DNA: TGTGCCAGCTCACGGCAAGGAGAGGACAATGAGCAGTTCTTC.

The gene calls are TRBV5-1 and TRBJ2-5; 7 bases are a match to TRBD1. Trimming cost V 3 bases and J 2 bases; bases outside gene matches: 7. This CDR3 contains 15 residues. Germline V gives CDR1 SGHRS, CDR2 YFSETQ. The CDR3 loop is CASSSTQGTQETQYF. The CDR3 region has the DNA TGCGCCAGCAGCTCAACACAGGGGACGCAAGAGACCCAGTACTTC.

The V gene is TRBV5-1, the J gene TRBJ2-2; the match to TRBD1 covers 7 bases. Germline assignment: CDR1 SGHRS and CDR2 YFSETQ. The J segment lost 6 bases and the V segment lost 4 bases, leaving 9 bases of the junction unmatched. The CDR3 length is 15 residues. DNA of the CDR3: TGCGCCAGCAGCGCAACAGGGGTTTCGTCCGGGGAGCTGTTTTTT. This translates into CASSATGVSSGELFF.

The chain uses TRBV12-3 or TRBV12-4 and TRBJ1-1; 9 positions match TRBD1. Losses at the gene ends were 9 bases for V and 5 bases for J; bases not matched to a gene: 7. CDR3 size: 13 residues. In DNA, the CDR3 is TGTGCCAGTCGAGGGACAGGGTGGACTGAAGCTTTCTTT. Protein: CASRGTGWTEAFF.

V usage is TRBV27 and J usage is TRBJ2-7; 8 bases align to TRBD1. The trim removed 3 bases at V and 2 bases at J, leaving 12 bases unmatched. The CDR3 runs to 17 residues. The V gene's germline CDR1 is MNHEY and CDR2 SMNVEV (reference sequence). CDR3 in DNA: TGTGCCAGCAGTTTGTTTCCCGACAGGGGTGAGGCCTACGAGCAGTACTTC. Its translation is CASSLFPDRGEAYEQYF.